This T cell receptor beta chain was sequenced for a study of blood T cell repertoires in COVID-19. Study background: Sample material is recorded as cDNA or gDNA derived from T cells, B-cell-depleted T cells, or PBMCs.

V trimming: 4 bases; J trimming: 1 base; junction bases outside the gene matches: 5. Germline-derived CDR1 and CDR2 are SGHRS and YFSETQ. CDR3 length: 15 residues. A single count supports this clone. Measured with immunoSEQ multiplex PCR; TCRdb has only the in-frame clones, and not every one. The sample holds some 160,000 clones, about 77% seen once. The TCR comes from a woman older than 75 with acute or convalescent COVID-19. The chain has TRBV5-1 and TRBJ1-1, with TRBD1 identical over 9 bases. Sequenced material: peripheral blood. The CDR3 DNA sequence: TGCGCCAGCAGCGACCCGGGACAGGGGAACACTGAAGCTTTCTTT. This gives the protein CASSDPGQGNTEAFF.